This T cell receptor (beta chain) was captured by sequencing in a study of T cell changes during pregnancy in multiple sclerosis. CDR3 length equals 19 residues. J gave up 6 bases and V 3 bases, and 13 bases lay outside the gene matches. Germline assignment: CDR1 SEHNR and CDR2 FQNEAQ (reference sequence). Profiling relied on immunoSEQ multiplex PCR, and the TCRdb table lists in-frame clones only, not all of them. The sample lists more than 50,000 clones; about 94% were seen once. This clonotype originated in a female donor with multiple sclerosis, enrolled in a pregnancy study. The chain couples TRBV7-9 to TRBJ2-1; TRBD2 aligns across 14 bases. Specimen: CD8+ T cells from peripheral blood mononuclear cells, collected after pregnancy. CDR3 DNA: TGTGCCAGCAGCTTCGGGACGACTAGCGGGAGGGCTTCCGCCAATGAGCAGTTCTTC. This codes for CASSFGTTSGRASANEQFF.